Described below is a single TCR beta chain sequence and its context. This clone has a count of ten or more. Its antigen remains undetermined. The sample holds no much larger clone one base away, and base qualities are not on file. Library construction relied on the immunoSEQ multiplex PCR assay. The multiplex PCR relied on a mix of 60 forward primers for TCR Vbeta segments and 13 reverse primers for TCR Jbeta segments. A multiplex PCR assay on genomic DNA amplified the CDR3 region of rearranged TCR beta genes. On the Illumina HiSeq System, the amplified TCR beta libraries were sequenced as 87-base-pair reads. The study's processing was this. Across the 666 repertoires, a later analysis counted 78 million or so unique TCR beta chains, 9 million to 14 million of which were shared by at least two donors. To remove PCR and sequencing errors, raw reads were error-corrected and collapsed into unique sequences using a nearest-neighbor algorithm that merged closely related sequences. V, D and J gene segments were assigned by aligning CDR3 sequences to IMGT reference sequences. For a sequence to be retained, a match of at least six nucleotides to both a V gene segment and a J gene segment was required. A rearrangement counted as productive if the CDR3 had no stop codons and remained in frame with V and J, and every other rearrangement counted as non-productive. Following IMGT convention, CDR3 was defined as the stretch from the second conserved V-encoded cysteine up to the conserved J-encoded phenylalanine. The earlier analysis of about 610 of the donors excluded sequences that lacked an unambiguous match to a single V gene segment. An earlier analysis of 587 of the donors called V segments functional above 56.7% productive rearrangements and segregating when the between-donor standard deviation exceeded 5%. A statistical classification framework was developed to diagnose cytomegalovirus status using the catalog of TCR beta chain sequences. V and J gene assignment, in a later analysis, came from comparing TCR nucleotide sequences with IMGT/GENE-DB human TR gene sequences. A later analysis assigned CDR3 sequences and most-parsimonious VDJ recombination scenarios with the TCRdist pipeline. A later analysis defined each TCR beta chain by its CDR3 amino acid sequence plus V-gene family, and excluded reads lacking a unique V-gene family. In a later analysis, 500 to 700 highly shared, low-generation-probability nucleotide sequences were removed to address suspected cross-contamination and a sequencing artifact. For each public chain, a later analysis derived a clonal expansion index from normalized ranks of inferred template counts within each repertoire. In a later analysis, generation probabilities were computed using a VDJ recombination model fitted to out-of-frame rearrangements, and the results were checked against IGoR. In a later analysis, TCR-TCR, TCR-HLA and TCR-CMV co-occurrence was scored with hypergeometric tests, and a repertoire-size bias correction was applied to TCR pairs. In a later analysis, false discovery rates were estimated by permuting HLA or CMV assignments 20 times. In a later analysis, co-occurring TCRs were grouped using DBSCAN, and TCRdist sequence similarity was added for clustering within HLA-allele-positive subsets. Repertoires with fewer than 30,000 or more than 120,000 public chains were left out of co-occurrence clustering, as were several repertoires with anomalous nucleotide sharing. TCRdb provides this immuneACCESS table in a form limited to in-frame rearrangements. Some clones are lacking; in checked studies, under half of them reflect an unresolved V gene, and why the rest are absent is not known. V, J and clone size reflect that table, while D and trimming were determined from the DNA. The sample has 200,000 to 250,000 clones on record, 70% to 90% of them singletons. Clones ranked in the top ten supply 8% of the sample.

This sample was taken from a study of cytomegalovirus exposure and HLA in healthy donors (dated by TCRdb to about 2017). With respect to the entire study: In an earlier analysis of some 550 of the donors, 276 Gb of sequence data and 95 million to 130 million unique TCR beta sequences from roughly 180 million T cells were reported. Among about 400 genotyped donors of the cohort, an average of approximately 240,000 unique TCR beta nucleotide sequences was sequenced per donor, of which 15% to 20% were non-productive. High-throughput TCR immunosequencing, statistical association of individual TCRs with disease status, and machine learning were combined to predict cytomegalovirus infection status. A later analysis re-analyzed previously published TCR beta repertoires from 666 donors and added high-resolution HLA genotyping to study TCR occurrence patterns. HLA typing included class I and class II loci at four-digit resolution. Typing coverage varied by locus: about 620-630 donors for A, B, C, DRB1 and DQB1; some 520 for DQA1; 600 to 610 for DPA1; around 450 for DPB1. Of the roughly 410 genotyped donors, approximately 80% were placed in the genetic ancestry cluster associated with self-reported Caucasian donors. Along with the roughly 700-subject first cohort, a separate validation cohort of about 110 different subjects was used. The study profiled the T cell repertoires of hundreds of subjects by immunosequencing and related them to cytomegalovirus serostatus. Every repertoire in the discovery cohort had been generated on one and the same sequencing platform. Rather than using new phenotypic data, the later analysis identified candidate immune exposures from TCR beta sequences and from how often those sequences occurred across donors. The study was designed to test whether signatures of past pathogen exposure could be identified by cataloging public T cell receptors. An earlier analysis of roughly 600 of the donors used high-throughput TCR beta sequencing to judge whether each TCR beta V gene segment behaved as functional or pseudogenic. A later genetic analysis took genome-wide SNP genotypes for 398 of the 666 donors and used that subset as a discovery cohort. An early release that covered about 600 HLA-typed donors contained around 300 gigabases of sequencing data and 65 million to 100 million unique TCR sequences. A handful of DR-DQ haplotypes were handled as single units for association and clustering because linkage in the cohort was strong. Donor age, sex, ethnicity and CMV serostatus were collected together with the repertoire data. General conclusions and limits of the study: In an earlier analysis of about 600 of the donors, most TCR beta V segments appeared in productive rearrangements about 87% or about 30% of the time, broadly matching IMGT annotations. The cohort was sequenced for TCR beta chains only, and without alpha or paired-chain data the features that could be detected were limited. In a later analysis, TCR association rates were found to vary across HLA loci, with the most associated TCRs seen for DRB1 alleles and the fewest for HLA-C alleles. When HLA alleles, especially DR and DQ, strongly co-occurred, TCR associations were difficult to assign to individual alleles. The 87-base-pair reads could not distinguish some IMGT-functional V segments, including TRBV6-2 and TRBV6-3, so those segments were excluded. Because some donors lacked HLA typing at each locus, the association tests relied only on the typed subset. A further reported finding was that TCR beta sequences accurately predicted the HLA-A and HLA-B alleles for most subjects in the first cohort. A few of the identified cytomegalovirus-associated TCR beta chains were confirmed in vitro to be specific for cytomegalovirus antigens. At a false discovery rate of 0.05, a later analysis linked 15,000 to 20,000 TCR beta sequences to specific HLA alleles. Because counts were too low, 15 to 20 rarely observed V segments, including chromosome 9 orphons, were left out of the earlier analysis of roughly 600 of the donors. Correlated functional status among segregating V segments might reflect linkage disequilibrium, but an unknown experimental factor could not be ruled out. An association between a missense DCLRE1C variant and V-gene and J-gene trimming of TCR beta chains was found in a later genetic analysis and replicated in an independent cohort. According to a later genetic analysis, donors in an Asian-associated ancestry cluster had fewer N-insertions in productive TCRs than the approximately 650-donor mean. In a later analysis, HLA-associated TCR beta chains showed more clonal expansion and lower generation probabilities than non-associated chains that were equally common. The authors suggested that the approach could potentially be generalized to other disease states and immunological phenotypes. Presence/absence analyses assumed roughly uniform sequencing depth across donors, an assumption that may not hold. The classifier was reported to diagnose cytomegalovirus status with high specificity and sensitivity in both the original cohort and the validation cohort. Most CMV-associated TCR beta chains appeared to be HLA-restricted in a later analysis, and the HLA associations seemed to be driven largely by CMV exposure. In a later analysis, several top co-occurrence clusters were reported to appear linked to parvovirus B19, influenza, CMV and Epstein-Barr virus. The study gave a list of some 150 TCR beta chains associated with cytomegalovirus. Across donors, most TCR sequences were observed very rarely, whereas some public TCRs were present in many individuals. CMV serostatus was the only immune exposure information available for the cohort. A cluster of highly shared sequence variants was judged likely to represent a technical artifact of the sequencing pipeline.

The cohort comprised some 680 healthy bone marrow donors. Cohort members were all nominally healthy when sampled, although unrecorded immune exposures were likely present. The donor was CMV seropositive and was included in the group of 250 to 350 seropositive cohort members. Each donor provided a peripheral blood sample, and peripheral blood mononuclear cells were used for TCR beta sequencing. The Qiagen DNeasy Blood Extraction Kit was used to extract genomic DNA from the blood cell samples. From the cysteine up to the phenylalanine, the CDR3 has a length of 18 residues. Solely the CDR3 DNA is kept, with 54 bases framed from the first base. V loses 1 base at its end and J loses 0 bases; junction bases beyond the gene matches: 8. CDR1 and CDR2 (SGHNT, YYREEE) derive from the germline V gene (reference sequence).

This clonotype was sampled from a woman in her sixties in good health and CMV-seropositive. The rearrangement joined TRBV5-4 to TRBJ1-4, with 8 central nucleotides matching TRBD1. Sequencing was performed on PBMCs. The encoded CDR3 is CASSLSRDRGSTNEKLFF. The DNA is as follows: TGTGCCAGCAGCTTGAGTCGTGACAGGGGATCAACTAATGAAAAACTGTTTTTT.